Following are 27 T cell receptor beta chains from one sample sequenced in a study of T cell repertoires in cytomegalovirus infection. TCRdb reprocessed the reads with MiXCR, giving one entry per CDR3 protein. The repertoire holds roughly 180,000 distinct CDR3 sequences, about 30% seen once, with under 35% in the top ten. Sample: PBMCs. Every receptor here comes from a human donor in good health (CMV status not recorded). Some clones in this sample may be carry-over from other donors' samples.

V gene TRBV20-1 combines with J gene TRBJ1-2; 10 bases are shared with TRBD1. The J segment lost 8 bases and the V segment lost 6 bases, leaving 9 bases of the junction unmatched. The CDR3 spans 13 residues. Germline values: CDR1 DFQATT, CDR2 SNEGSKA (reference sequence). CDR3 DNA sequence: TGCAGTGCCCCAGACAGGGGGCAAGGGGGCTACACCTTC. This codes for CSAPDRGQGGYTF.

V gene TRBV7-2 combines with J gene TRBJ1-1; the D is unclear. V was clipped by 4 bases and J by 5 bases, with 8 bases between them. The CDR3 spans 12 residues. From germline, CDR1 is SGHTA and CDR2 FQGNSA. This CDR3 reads CASSYRRTEAFF. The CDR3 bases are TGTGCCAGCAGCTACCGGAGGACTGAAGCTTTCTTT.

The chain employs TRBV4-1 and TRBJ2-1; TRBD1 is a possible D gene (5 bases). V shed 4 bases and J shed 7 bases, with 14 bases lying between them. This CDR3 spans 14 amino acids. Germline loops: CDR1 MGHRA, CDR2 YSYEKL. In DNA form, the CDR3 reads TGCGCCAGCAGCCCGCTGGGGCAGACTAATGAGCAGTTCTTC. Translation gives CASSPLGQTNEQFF.

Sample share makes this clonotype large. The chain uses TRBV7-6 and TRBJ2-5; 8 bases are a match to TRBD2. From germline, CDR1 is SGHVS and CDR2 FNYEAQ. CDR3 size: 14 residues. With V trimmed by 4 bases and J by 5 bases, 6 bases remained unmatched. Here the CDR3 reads CASSSRPGGETQYF. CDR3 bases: TGTGCCAGCAGCTCTCGACCGGGAGGGGAGACCCAGTACTTC.

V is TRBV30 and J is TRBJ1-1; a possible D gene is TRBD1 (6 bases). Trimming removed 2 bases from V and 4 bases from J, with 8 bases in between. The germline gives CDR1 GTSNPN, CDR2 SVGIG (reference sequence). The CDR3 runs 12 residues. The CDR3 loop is CAWSRGRTEAFF. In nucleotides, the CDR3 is TGTGCCTGGAGTCGGGGGCGCACTGAAGCTTTCTTT.

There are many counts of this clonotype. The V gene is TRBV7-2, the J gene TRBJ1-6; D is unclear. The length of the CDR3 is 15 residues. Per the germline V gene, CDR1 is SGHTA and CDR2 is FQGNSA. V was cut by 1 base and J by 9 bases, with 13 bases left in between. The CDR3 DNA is TGTGCCAGCAGCTTAGAAGGGCAAAGGCGTTCACCCCTCCACTTT. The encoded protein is CASSLEGQRRSPLHF.

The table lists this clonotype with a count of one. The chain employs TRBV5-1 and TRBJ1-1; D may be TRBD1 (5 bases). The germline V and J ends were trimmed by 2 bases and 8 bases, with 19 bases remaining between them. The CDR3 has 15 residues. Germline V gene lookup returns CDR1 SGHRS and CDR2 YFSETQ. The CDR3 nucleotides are TGCGCCAGCAGCTTAAACCCCCTGACCGGGGCCGAAGCTTTCTTT. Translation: CASSLNPLTGAEAFF.

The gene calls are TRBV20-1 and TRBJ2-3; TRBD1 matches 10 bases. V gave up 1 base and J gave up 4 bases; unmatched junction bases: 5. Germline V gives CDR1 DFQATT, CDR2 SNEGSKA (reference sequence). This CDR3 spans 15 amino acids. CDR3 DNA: TGCAGTGCTAGAGGGGGACAGGGGAATTCAGATACGCAGTATTTT. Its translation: CSARGGQGNSDTQYF.

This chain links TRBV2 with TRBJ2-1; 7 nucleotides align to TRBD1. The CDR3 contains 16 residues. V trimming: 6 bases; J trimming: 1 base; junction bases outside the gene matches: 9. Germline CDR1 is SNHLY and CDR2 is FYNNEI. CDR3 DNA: TGTGCCAGCAGGGGTCTTAGGGGGCAGTCCTACAATGAGCAGTTCTTC. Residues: CASRGLRGQSYNEQFF. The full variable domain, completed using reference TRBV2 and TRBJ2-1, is EPEVTQTPSHQVTQMGQEVILRCVPISNHLYFYWYRQILGQKVEFLVSFYNNEISEKSEIFDDQFSVERPDGSNFTLKIRSTKLEDSAMYFCASRGLRGQSYNEQFFGPGTRLTVL.

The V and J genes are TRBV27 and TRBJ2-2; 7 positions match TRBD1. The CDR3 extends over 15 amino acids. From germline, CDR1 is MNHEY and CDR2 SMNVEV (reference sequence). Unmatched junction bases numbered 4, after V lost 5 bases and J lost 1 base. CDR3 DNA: TGTGCCAGCAGTCTGACAGGGTGGAACACCGGGGAGCTGTTTTTT. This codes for CASSLTGWNTGELFF.

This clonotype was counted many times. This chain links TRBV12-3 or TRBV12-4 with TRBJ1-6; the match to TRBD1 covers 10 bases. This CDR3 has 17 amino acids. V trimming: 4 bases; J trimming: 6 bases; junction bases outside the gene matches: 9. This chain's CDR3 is CASSSRSGTGVNSPLHF. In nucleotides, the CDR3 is TGTGCCAGCAGTTCAAGATCCGGGACAGGGGTTAATTCACCCCTCCACTTT.

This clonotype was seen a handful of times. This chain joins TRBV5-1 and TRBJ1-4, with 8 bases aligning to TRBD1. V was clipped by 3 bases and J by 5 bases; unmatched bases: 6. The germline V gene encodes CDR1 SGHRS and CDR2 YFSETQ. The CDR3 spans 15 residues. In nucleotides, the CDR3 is TGCGCCAGCAGCTACGGACAGGGCCTAAATGAAAAACTGTTTTTT. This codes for CASSYGQGLNEKLFF.

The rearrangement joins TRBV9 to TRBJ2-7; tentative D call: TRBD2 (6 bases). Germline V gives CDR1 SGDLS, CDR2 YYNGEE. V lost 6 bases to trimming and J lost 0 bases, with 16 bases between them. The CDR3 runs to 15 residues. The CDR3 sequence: CASNPGVFFSYEQYF. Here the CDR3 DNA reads TGTGCCAGCAATCCGGGGGTGTTCTTCTCCTACGAGCAGTACTTC.

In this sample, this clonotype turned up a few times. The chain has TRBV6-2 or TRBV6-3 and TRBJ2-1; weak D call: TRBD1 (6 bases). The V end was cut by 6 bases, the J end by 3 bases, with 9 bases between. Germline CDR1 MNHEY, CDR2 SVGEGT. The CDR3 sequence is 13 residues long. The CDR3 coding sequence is TGTGCCAGCAGCGGCAGGGGCTACAATGAGCAGTTCTTC. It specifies CASSGRGYNEQFF.

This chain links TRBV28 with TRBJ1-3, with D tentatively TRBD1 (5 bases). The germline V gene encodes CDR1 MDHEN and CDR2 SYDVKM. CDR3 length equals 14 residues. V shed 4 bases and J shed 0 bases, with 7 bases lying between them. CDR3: CASSSGTSGNTIYF. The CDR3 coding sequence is TGTGCCAGCAGTTCCGGGACCTCTGGAAACACCATATATTTT.

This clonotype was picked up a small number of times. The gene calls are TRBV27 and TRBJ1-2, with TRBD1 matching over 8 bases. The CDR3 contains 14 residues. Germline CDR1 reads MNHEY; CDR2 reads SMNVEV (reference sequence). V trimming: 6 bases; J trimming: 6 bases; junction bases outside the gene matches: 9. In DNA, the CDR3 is TGTGCCAGCAGCCGGACAGGGATGGGGAATGGCTACACCTTC. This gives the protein CASSRTGMGNGYTF.

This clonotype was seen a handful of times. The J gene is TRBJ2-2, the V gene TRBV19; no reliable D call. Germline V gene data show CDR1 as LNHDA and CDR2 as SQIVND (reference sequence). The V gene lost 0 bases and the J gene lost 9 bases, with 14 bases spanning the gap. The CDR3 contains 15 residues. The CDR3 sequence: CASSIELSSQRELFF. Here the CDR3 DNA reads TGTGCCAGTAGTATAGAATTAAGCAGCCAGCGGGAGCTGTTTTTT.

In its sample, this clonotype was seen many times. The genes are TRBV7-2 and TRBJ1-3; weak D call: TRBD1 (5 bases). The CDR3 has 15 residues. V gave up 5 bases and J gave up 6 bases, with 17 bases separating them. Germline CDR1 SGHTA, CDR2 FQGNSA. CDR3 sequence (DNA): TGTGCCAGCAGCCGTGTGACGGGGGAGGAAAACACCATATATTTT. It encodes CASSRVTGEENTIYF.

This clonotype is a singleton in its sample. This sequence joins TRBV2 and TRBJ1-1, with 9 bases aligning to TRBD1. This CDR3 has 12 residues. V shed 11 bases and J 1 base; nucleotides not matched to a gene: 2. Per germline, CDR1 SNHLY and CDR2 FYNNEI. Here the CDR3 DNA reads TGTGCCGGGGACAGGGAGAACACTGAAGCTTTCTTT. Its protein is CAGDRENTEAFF.

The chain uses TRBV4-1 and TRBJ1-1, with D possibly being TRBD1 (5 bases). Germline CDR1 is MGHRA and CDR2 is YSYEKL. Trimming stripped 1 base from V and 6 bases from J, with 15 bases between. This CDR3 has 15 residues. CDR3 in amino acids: CASSQGIGRAAEAFF. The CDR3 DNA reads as TGCGCCAGCAGCCAAGGAATTGGCAGGGCTGCTGAAGCTTTCTTT.

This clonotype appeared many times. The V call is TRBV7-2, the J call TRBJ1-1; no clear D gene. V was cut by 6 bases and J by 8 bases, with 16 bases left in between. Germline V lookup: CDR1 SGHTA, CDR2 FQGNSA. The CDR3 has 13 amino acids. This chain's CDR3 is CASSDSVDGEAFF. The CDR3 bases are TGTGCCAGCAGTGACTCGGTCGACGGGGAAGCTTTCTTT. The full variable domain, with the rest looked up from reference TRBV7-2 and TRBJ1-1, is GAGVSQSPSNKVTEKGKDVELRCDPISGHTALYWYRQSLGQGLEFLIYFQGNSAPDKSGLPSDRFSAERTGGSVSTLTIQRTQQEDSAVYLCASSDSVDGEAFFGQGTRLTVV.

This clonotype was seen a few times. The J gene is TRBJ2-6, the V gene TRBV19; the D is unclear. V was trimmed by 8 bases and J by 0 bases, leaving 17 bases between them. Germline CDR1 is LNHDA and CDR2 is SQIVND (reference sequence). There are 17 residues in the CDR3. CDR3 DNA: TGTGCCAGTGATCCCTCAATGCCCGGCTCTGGGGCCAACGTCCTGACTTTC. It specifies CASDPSMPGSGANVLTF.

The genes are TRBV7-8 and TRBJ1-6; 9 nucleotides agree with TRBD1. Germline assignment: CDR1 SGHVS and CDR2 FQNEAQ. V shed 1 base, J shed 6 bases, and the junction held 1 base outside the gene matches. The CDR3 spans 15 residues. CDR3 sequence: CASSLGGQGNSPLHF. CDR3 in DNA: TGTGCCAGCAGCTTAGGGGGACAGGGTAATTCACCCCTCCACTTT.

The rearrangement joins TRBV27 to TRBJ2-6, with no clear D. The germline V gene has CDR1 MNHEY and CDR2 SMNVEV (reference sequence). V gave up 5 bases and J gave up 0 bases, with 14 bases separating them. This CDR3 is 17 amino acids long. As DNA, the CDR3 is TGTGCCAGCAGTCTCCATTCGGACGGCTCTGGGGCCAACGTCCTGACTTTC. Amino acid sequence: CASSLHSDGSGANVLTF.

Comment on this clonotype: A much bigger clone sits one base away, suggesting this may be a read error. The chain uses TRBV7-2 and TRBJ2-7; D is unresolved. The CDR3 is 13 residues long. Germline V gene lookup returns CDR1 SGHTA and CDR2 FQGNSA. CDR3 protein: CASSLDSSYVQYF. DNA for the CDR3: TGTGCCAGCAGCTTAGACAGCTCCTACGTGCAGTACTTC.

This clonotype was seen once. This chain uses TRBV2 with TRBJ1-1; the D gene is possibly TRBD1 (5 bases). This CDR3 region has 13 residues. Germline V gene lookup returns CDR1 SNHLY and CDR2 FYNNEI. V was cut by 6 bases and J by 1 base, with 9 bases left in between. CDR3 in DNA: TGTGCCAGCAGGTACGGGACGAACACTGAAGCTTTCTTT. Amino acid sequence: CASRYGTNTEAFF. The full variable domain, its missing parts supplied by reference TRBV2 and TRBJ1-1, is EPEVTQTPSHQVTQMGQEVILRCVPISNHLYFYWYRQILGQKVEFLVSFYNNEISEKSEIFDDQFSVERPDGSNFTLKIRSTKLEDSAMYFCASRYGTNTEAFFGQGTRLTVV.

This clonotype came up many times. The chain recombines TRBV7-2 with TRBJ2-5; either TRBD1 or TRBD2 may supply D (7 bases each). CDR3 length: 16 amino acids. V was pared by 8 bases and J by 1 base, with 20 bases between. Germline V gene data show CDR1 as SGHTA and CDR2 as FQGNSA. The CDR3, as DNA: TGTGCCAGCGGTGAACCTCTCAGGGGGGGCCAAGAGACCCAGTACTTC. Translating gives CASGEPLRGGQETQYF.